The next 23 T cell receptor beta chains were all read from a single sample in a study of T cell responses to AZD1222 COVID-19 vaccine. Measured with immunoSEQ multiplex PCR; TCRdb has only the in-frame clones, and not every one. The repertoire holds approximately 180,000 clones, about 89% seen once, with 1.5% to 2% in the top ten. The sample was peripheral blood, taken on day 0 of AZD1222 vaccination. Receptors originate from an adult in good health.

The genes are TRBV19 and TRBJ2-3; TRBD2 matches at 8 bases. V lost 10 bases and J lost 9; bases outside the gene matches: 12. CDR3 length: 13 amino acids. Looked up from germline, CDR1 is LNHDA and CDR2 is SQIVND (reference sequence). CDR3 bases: TGTGCCACCAACCGGGGGGGAGAAACGACGCAGTATTTT. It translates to CATNRGGETTQYF.

CDR3 sequence reads: CASSQGTGAFSGNTIYF. CDR3 in DNA: TGCGCCAGCAGCCAAGGAACAGGGGCATTCTCTGGAAACACCATATATTTT. This chain uses TRBV4-3 with TRBJ1-3; 7 nucleotides match TRBD1. V lost 1 base, J lost 0 bases, and 6 bases stayed unmatched. The length of the CDR3 is 17 residues. Germline V CDR1 and CDR2: LGHNA, YSLEER.

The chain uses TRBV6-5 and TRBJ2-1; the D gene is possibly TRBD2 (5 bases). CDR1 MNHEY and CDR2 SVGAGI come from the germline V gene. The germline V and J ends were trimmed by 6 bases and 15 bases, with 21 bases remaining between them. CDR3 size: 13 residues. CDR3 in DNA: TGTGCCAGCAGCACTAGGAACGGGCTAGCTACGTTCTTC. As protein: CASSTRNGLATFF.

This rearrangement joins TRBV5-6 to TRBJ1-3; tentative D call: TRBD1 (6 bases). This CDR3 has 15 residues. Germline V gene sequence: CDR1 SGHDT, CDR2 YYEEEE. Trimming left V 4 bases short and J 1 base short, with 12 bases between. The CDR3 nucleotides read TGTGCCAGCAGCCTTGGACAGTCGTCTGGAAACACCATATATTTT. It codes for CASSLGQSSGNTIYF.

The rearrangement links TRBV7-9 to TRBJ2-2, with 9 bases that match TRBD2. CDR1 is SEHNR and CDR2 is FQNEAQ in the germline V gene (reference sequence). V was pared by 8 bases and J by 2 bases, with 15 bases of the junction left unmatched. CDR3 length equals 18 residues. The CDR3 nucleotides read TGTGCCAGCCTCAGGCGGGAGGGCCGGAACATAAACACCGGGGAGCTGTTTTTT. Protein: CASLRREGRNINTGELFF.

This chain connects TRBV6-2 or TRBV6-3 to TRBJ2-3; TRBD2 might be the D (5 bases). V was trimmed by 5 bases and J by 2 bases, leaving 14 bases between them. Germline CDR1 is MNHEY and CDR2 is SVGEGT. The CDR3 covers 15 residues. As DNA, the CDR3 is TGTGCCAGCAGTCGACGGGCGGGCCCCACAGATACGCAGTATTTT. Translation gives CASSRRAGPTDTQYF.

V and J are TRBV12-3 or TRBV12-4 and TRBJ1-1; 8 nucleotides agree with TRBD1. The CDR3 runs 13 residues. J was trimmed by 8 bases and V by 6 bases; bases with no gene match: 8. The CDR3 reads CASRDREGTEAFF. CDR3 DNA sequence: TGTGCCAGCAGGGACAGGGAAGGGACCGAAGCTTTCTTT.

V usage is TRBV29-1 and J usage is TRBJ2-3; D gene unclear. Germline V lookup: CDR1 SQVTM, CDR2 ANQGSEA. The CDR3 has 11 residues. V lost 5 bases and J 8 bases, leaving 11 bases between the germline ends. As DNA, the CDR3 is TGCAGCGTTCGTACAGCAAGTACGCAGTATTTT. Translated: CSVRTASTQYF.

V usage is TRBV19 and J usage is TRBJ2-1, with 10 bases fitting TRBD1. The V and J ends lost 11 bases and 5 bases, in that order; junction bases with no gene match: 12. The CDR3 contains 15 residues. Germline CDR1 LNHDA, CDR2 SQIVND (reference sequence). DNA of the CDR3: TGTGCCGTCCGAACCGGGACAGGGGTTAACAATGAGCAGTTCTTC. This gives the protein CAVRTGTGVNNEQFF. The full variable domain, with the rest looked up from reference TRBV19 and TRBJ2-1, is DGGITQSPKYLFRKEGQNVTLSCEQNLNHDAMYWYRQDPGQGLRLIYYSQIVNDFQKGDIAEGYSVSREKKESFPLTVTSAQKNPTAFYLCAVRTGTGVNNEQFFGPGTRLTVL.

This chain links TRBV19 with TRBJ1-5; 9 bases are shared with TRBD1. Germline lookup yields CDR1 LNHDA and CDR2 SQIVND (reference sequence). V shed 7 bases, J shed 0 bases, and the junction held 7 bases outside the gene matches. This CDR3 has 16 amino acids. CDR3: CASIARDRDSNQPQHF. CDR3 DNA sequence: TGTGCCAGTATCGCCCGGGACAGGGATAGCAATCAGCCCCAGCATTTT.

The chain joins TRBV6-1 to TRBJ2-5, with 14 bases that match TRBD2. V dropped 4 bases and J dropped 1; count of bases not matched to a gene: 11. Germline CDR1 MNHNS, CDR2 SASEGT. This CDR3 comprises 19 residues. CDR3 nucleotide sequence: TGTGCCAGCAGTGTGGCCCCTACGGGACTAGCGGGAGTCCAAGAGACCCAGTACTTC. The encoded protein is CASSVAPTGLAGVQETQYF.

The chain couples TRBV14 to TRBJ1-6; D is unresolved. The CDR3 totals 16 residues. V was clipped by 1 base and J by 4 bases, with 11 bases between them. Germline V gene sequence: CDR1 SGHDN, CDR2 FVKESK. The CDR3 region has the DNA TGTGCCAGCAGCCAAGGAGTTATGGGGTATAATTCACCCCTCCACTTT. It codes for CASSQGVMGYNSPLHF. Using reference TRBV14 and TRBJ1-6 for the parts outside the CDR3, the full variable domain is EAGVTQFPSHSVIEKGQTVTLRCDPISGHDNLYWYRRVMGKEIKFLLHFVKESKQDESGMPNNRFLAERTGGTYSTLKVQPAELEDSGVYFCASSQGVMGYNSPLHFGNGTRLTVT.

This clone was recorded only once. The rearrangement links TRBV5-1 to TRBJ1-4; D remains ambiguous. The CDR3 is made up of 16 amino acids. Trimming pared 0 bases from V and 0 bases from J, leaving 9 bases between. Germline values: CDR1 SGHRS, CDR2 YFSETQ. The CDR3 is CASSLVAQPTNEKLFF. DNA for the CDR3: TGCGCCAGCAGCTTGGTGGCACAGCCAACTAATGAAAAACTGTTTTTT.

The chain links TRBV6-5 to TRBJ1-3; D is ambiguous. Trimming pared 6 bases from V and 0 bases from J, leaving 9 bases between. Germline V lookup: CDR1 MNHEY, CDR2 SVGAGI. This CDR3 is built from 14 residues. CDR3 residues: CASRTRNSGNTIYF. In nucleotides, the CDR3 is TGTGCCAGCAGAACAAGAAACTCTGGAAACACCATATATTTT.

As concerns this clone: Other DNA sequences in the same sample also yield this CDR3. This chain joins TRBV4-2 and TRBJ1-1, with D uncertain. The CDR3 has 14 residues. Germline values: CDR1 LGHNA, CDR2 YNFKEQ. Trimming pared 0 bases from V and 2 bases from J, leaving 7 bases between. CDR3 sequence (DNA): TGTGCCAGCAGCCAAGAGGTCGGAAACACTGAAGCTTTCTTT. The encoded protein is CASSQEVGNTEAFF.

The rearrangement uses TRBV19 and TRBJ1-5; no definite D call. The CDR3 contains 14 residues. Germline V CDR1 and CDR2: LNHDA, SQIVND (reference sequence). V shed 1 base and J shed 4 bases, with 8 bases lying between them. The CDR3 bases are TGTGCCAGTAGTATAGGACTACAGAATCAGCCCCAGCATTTT. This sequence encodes CASSIGLQNQPQHF. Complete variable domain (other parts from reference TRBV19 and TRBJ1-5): DGGITQSPKYLFRKEGQNVTLSCEQNLNHDAMYWYRQDPGQGLRLIYYSQIVNDFQKGDIAEGYSVSREKKESFPLTVTSAQKNPTAFYLCASSIGLQNQPQHFGDGTRLSIL.

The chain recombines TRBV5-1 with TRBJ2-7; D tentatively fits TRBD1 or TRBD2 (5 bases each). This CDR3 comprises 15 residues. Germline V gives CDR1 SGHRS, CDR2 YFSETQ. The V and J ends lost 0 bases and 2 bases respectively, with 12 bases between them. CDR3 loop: CASSLASGTPYEQYF. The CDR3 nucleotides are TGCGCCAGCAGCTTGGCCTCAGGGACCCCCTACGAGCAGTACTTC.

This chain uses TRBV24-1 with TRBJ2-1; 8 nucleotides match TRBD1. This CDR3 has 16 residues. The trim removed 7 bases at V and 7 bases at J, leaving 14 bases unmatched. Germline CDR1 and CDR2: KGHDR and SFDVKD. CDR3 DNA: TGTGCCACCAGCTCTTCCGGCAGGGGGCGCGGAAATGAGCAGTTCTTC. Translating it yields CATSSSGRGRGNEQFF.

CDR3 loop: CASSPDWPSTDTQYF. The DNA for the CDR3 is TGTGCCAGCAGCCCGGACTGGCCCAGCACAGATACGCAGTATTTT. This rearrangement joins TRBV11-2 to TRBJ2-3, with D possibly being TRBD2 (5 bases). This CDR3 has 15 residues. Trimming removed 5 bases from V and 0 bases from J, with 12 bases in between. The germline CDR1 and CDR2 sequences are SGHAT and FQNNGV.

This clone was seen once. CDR3 bases: TGTGCCAGCAGAAGGGGGTTTGGAAACACCATATATTTT. Its translation: CASRRGFGNTIYF. The chain joins TRBV6-5 to TRBJ1-3; D is perhaps TRBD1 (6 bases). Trimming cost V 6 bases and J 3 bases, with 9 bases left between them. The CDR3 length is 13 residues. Per the germline V gene, CDR1 is MNHEY and CDR2 is SVGAGI.

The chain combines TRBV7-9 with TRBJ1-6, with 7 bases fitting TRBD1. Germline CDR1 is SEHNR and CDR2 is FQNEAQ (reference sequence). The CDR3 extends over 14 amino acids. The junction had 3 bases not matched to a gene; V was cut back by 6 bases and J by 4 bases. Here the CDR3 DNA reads TGTGCCAGCAGGGGGGACAGTTATAATTCACCCCTCCACTTT. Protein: CASRGDSYNSPLHF.

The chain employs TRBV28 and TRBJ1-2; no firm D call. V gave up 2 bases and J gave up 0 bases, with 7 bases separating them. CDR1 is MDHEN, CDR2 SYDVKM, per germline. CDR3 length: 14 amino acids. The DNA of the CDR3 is TGTGCCAGCAGTTTAGTGCCAGCTAACTATGGCTACACCTTC. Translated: CASSLVPANYGYTF.

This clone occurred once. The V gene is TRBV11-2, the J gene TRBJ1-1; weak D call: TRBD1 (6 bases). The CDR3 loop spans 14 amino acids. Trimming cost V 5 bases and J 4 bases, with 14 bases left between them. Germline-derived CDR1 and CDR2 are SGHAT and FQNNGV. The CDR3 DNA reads TGTGCCAGCAGCCAAAAAGGGGGGAGCACTGAAGCTTTCTTT. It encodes CASSQKGGSTEAFF. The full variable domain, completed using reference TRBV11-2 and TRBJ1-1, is EAGVAQSPRYKIIEKRQSVAFWCNPISGHATLYWYQQILGQGPKLLIQFQNNGVVDDSQLPKDRFSAERLKGVDSTLKIQPAKLEDSAVYLCASSQKGGSTEAFFGQGTRLTVV.